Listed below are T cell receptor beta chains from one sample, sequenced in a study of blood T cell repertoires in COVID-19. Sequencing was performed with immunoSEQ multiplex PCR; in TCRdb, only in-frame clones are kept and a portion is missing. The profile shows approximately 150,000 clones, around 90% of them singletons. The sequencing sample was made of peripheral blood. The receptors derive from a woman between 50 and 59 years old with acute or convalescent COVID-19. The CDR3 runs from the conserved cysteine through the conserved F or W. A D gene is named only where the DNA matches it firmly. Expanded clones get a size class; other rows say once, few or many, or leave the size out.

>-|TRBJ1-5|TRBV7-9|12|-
CASSLGREPQHF
TGTGCCAGCAGCTTAGGTCGTGAGCCCCAGCATTTT
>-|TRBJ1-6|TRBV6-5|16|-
CASSYREGAAGSPLHF
TGTGCCAGCAGTTACCGTGAAGGGGCGGCGGGATCACCCCTCCACTTT
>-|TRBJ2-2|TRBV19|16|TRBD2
CASSGTSAPTAGELFF
TGTGCCAGTAGTGGGACTAGCGCCCCTACAGCCGGGGAGCTGTTTTTT
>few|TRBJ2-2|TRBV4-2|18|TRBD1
CASSQEEFPGGYTGELFF
TGTGCCAGCAGCCAAGAGGAATTTCCAGGGGGATACACCGGGGAGCTGTTTTTT
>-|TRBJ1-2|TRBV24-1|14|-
CATSDLPTGGGYTF
TGTGCCACCAGTGATTTACCGACAGGCGGGGGCTACACCTTC
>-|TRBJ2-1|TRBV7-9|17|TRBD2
CASSRAPSLAAYNEQFF
TGTGCCAGCAGCAGGGCACCTAGCCTAGCGGCGTACAATGAGCAGTTCTTC
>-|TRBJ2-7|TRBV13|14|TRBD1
CASSSGQGFYEQYF
TGTGCCAGCAGCTCTGGACAGGGTTTTTACGAGCAGTACTTC
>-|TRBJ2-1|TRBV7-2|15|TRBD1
CASSSGQGTYNEQFF
TGTGCCAGCAGCTCCGGACAGGGCACCTACAATGAGCAGTTCTTC
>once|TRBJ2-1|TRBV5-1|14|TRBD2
CASSLREGTNEQFF
TGCGCCAGCAGCTTAAGGGAGGGCACCAATGAGCAGTTCTTC
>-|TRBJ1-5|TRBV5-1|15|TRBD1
CASRRTGGSNQPQHF
TGCGCCAGCAGGCGTACAGGGGGTAGCAATCAGCCCCAGCATTTT
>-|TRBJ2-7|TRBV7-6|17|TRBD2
CASSFASGGSISYEQYF
TGTGCCAGCAGCTTTGCTAGCGGGGGGTCGATTTCCTACGAGCAGTACTTC
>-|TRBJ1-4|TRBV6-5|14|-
CASSPTALSPKLFF
TGTGCCAGCAGTCCGACAGCTCTGTCGCCCAAACTGTTTTTT
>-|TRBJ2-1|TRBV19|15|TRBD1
CASSIGLGQYNEQFF
TGTGCCAGTAGTATAGGCTTGGGACAGTACAATGAGCAGTTCTTC
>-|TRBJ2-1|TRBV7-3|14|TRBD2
CASSLSGGYNEQFF
TGTGCCAGCAGCTTATCGGGGGGCTACAATGAGCAGTTCTTC
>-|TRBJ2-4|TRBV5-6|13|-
CASSRLTSDIQYF
TGTGCCAGCAGCCGCCTCACTAGTGACATTCAGTACTTC
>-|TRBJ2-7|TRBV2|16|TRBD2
CASSDPPWAGGHEQYF
TGTGCCAGCAGTGACCCCCCTTGGGCGGGGGGACACGAGCAGTACTTC
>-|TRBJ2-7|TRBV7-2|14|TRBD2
CASSWTSGAYEQYF
TGTGCCAGCAGCTGGACTAGCGGGGCCTACGAGCAGTACTTC
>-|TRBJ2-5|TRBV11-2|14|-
CASSLLDFQETQYF
TGTGCCAGCAGCTTACTCGACTTCCAAGAGACCCAGTACTTC
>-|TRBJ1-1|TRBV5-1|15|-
CASSLVADMNTEAFF
TGCGCCAGCAGCTTGGTTGCAGACATGAACACTGAAGCTTTCTTT
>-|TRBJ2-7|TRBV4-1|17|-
CASSQGVLSRVLSEQYF
TGCGCCAGCAGCCAAGGGGTCCTCAGCAGGGTCCTCTCCGAGCAGTACTTC
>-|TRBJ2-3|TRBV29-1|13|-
CSVRTIRTDTQYF
TGCAGCGTGAGGACTATACGCACAGATACGCAGTATTTT
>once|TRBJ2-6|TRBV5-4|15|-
CASSSGAPGANVLTF
TGTGCCAGCAGCTCAGGGGCCCCTGGGGCCAACGTCCTGACTTTC
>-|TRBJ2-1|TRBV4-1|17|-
CASSQDGFPTSYNEQFF
TGCGCCAGCAGCCAAGATGGTTTCCCCACATCCTACAATGAGCAGTTCTTC
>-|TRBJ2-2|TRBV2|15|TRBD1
CASKQTGTGNGELFF
TGTGCCAGCAAACAAACCGGGACAGGGAACGGGGAGCTGTTTTTT
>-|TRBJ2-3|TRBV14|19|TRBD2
CASSQDSQGLAGETDTQYF
TGTGCCAGCAGCCAAGATTCACAAGGACTAGCGGGAGAAACAGATACGCAGTATTTT
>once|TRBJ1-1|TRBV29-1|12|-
CSVAESDTEAFF
TGCAGCGTTGCTGAGTCGGACACTGAAGCTTTCTTT
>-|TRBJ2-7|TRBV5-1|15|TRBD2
CASSWGTSGSHEQYF
TGCGCCAGCAGCTGGGGGACTAGCGGGTCCCACGAGCAGTACTTC
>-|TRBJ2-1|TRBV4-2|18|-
CASSLKVGGQSFYNEQFF
TGTGCCAGCAGCCTCAAAGTGGGGGGACAGAGTTTTTACAATGAGCAGTTCTTC
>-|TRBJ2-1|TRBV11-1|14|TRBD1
CASSPRTGGDEQFF
TGTGCCAGCAGCCCGAGGACAGGGGGGGATGAGCAGTTCTTC
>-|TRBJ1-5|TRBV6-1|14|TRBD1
CASSEGDRYQPQHF
TGTGCCAGCAGTGAGGGGGACAGATATCAGCCCCAGCATTTT